This T cell receptor beta chain appears in the sequencing data of a study of T cell changes during pregnancy in multiple sclerosis. The CDR3 consists of 18 residues. CDR1 SGHDT and CDR2 YYEEEE come from the germline V gene. J was trimmed by 1 base and V by 2 bases; bases with no gene match: 10. Generated by immunoSEQ multiplex PCR, the TCRdb table keeps only in-frame clones and is missing some. The data contain around 15,000 clones, roughly four fifths of them singletons. Sample: CD8+ T cells from peripheral blood mononuclear cells, taken in the second trimester of pregnancy. The sequence derives from a female donor in good health, enrolled as a control in a pregnancy study. The chain combines TRBV5-6 with TRBJ2-5; 11 bases agree with TRBD2. CDR3 amino acids: CASSLFWVSGGAQETQYF. The CDR3 DNA reads TGTGCCAGCAGCTTATTTTGGGTTAGCGGGGGGGCCCAAGAGACCCAGTACTTC. Supplemented by reference TRBV5-6 and TRBJ2-5, the full variable domain reads DAGVTQSPTHLIKTRGQQVTLRCSPKSGHDTVSWYQQALGQGPQFIFQYYEEEERQRGNFPDRFSGHQFPNYSSELNVNALLLGDSALYLCASSLFWVSGGAQETQYFGPGTRLLVL.